This is a list of T cell receptor beta chains from one sample in a study of shared clonotypes between healthy human individuals. Profiled with immunoSEQ multiplex PCR; TCRdb holds only in-frame clones, not every one. The sample lists about 1 million clones, more than 60% seen once, with nearly 1.5% in the top ten. The sequenced sample consisted of memory CD4+ T cells sorted from blood. The receptors derive from a man aged 18 to 29 in good health. Both conserved end residues are part of each CDR3. Fields, in order: V gene, D gene, clone size, J gene, CDR3 protein, CDR3 DNA. A D gene is named only where the DNA matches it firmly. Size tells how often a clone was seen (once, few, many) or the class of an expanded clone, and some rows leave it out.

>TRBV27|.|.|TRBJ2-2
CASSPGGGRHTGELFF
TGTGCCAGCAGTCCTGGTGGAGGGAGGCACACCGGGGAGCTGTTTTTT
>TRBV6-5|TRBD1|.|TRBJ1-6
CASSLGQTGSPLHF
TGTGCCAGCAGTTTGGGACAGACGGGATCACCCCTCCACTTT
>TRBV30|.|few|TRBJ1-1
CAWSVGANTEAFF
TGTGCCTGGAGTGTAGGAGCCAACACTGAAGCTTTCTTT
>TRBV10-1|.|.|TRBJ2-7
CASSENNWETYEQYF
TGCGCCAGCAGTGAGAATAACTGGGAGACCTACGAGCAGTACTTC
>TRBV7-2|.|once|TRBJ2-5
CASSFSGAHYETQYF
TGTGCCAGCAGCTTCTCCGGGGCGCATTATGAGACCCAGTACTTC
>TRBV28|.|.|TRBJ1-2
CASRIIGATSNYGYTF
TGTGCCAGCAGGATTATCGGGGCTACCTCTAACTATGGCTACACCTTC
>TRBV5-4|.|few|TRBJ1-4
CASSLLGGVNEKLFF
TGTGCCAGCAGCTTGTTGGGAGGGGTTAATGAAAAACTGTTTTTT
>TRBV10-3|.|.|TRBJ2-3
CAIRPGQSTDTQYF
TGTGCCATCAGACCGGGACAAAGTACAGATACGCAGTATTTT
>TRBV6-5|.|.|TRBJ1-1
CASSYPQTSGPERMFF
TGTGCCAGCAGTTACCCCCAAACATCAGGGCCCGAAAGGATGTTCTTT
>TRBV2|TRBD2|.|TRBJ2-7
CASSIGLAYSYEQYF
TGTGCCAGCAGTATTGGACTAGCGTATTCCTACGAGCAGTACTTC
>TRBV25-1|.|.|TRBJ1-2
CASSESLDYGYTF
TGTGCCAGCAGTGAGTCGTTAGACTATGGCTACACCTTC
>TRBV28|.|.|TRBJ1-4
CASSPPGAREKLFF
TGTGCCAGCAGCCCCCCCGGGGCGAGGGAAAAACTGTTTTTT
>TRBV6-6|TRBD2|.|TRBJ2-7
CASSTGLAGAYEQYF
TGTGCCAGCAGTACCGGACTAGCGGGAGCCTACGAGCAGTACTTC
>TRBV10-3|.|once|TRBJ1-2
CAIRAESAVGYTF
TGTGCCATCAGGGCAGAGTCCGCCGTTGGCTACACCTTC
>TRBV18|.|.|TRBJ1-3
CASSRGTPSSGNTIYF
TGTGCCAGCTCACGGGGGACACCTAGCTCTGGAAACACCATATATTTT
>TRBV7-8|.|.|TRBJ1-5
CASSLILADTYSNQPQHF
TGTGCCAGCAGCTTAATCTTGGCAGACACTTATAGCAATCAGCCCCAGCATTTT
>TRBV15|.|.|TRBJ1-5
CATSTQGRVNSNQPQHF
TGTGCCACCAGCACGCAGGGGAGAGTCAATAGCAATCAGCCCCAGCATTTT
>TRBV11-2|TRBD1|.|TRBJ1-2
CASSLSQGAQGYTF
TGTGCCAGCAGCTTGTCACAGGGGGCGCAAGGCTACACCTTC
>TRBV7-2|TRBD2|.|TRBJ2-5
CASSLSAAGTQETQYF
TGTGCCAGCAGCTTAAGTGCAGCGGGGACCCAAGAGACCCAGTACTTC
>TRBV18|.|.|TRBJ1-1
CASSPPSVRGTEAFF
TGTGCCAGCTCACCACCGAGCGTGCGAGGCACTGAAGCTTTCTTT
>TRBV6-1|TRBD1|.|TRBJ2-1
CASNHRGRNEQFF
TGTGCCAGCAACCACAGGGGGCGGAATGAGCAGTTCTTC
>TRBV18|TRBD2|.|TRBJ2-5
CASSPVLAGSWETQYF
TGTGCCAGCTCACCAGTACTAGCGGGTTCATGGGAGACCCAGTACTTC
>TRBV11-3|TRBD2|.|TRBJ2-1
CASSLRVGSGGREEQFF
TGTGCCAGCAGCTTACGAGTTGGTAGCGGGGGCCGGGAGGAGCAGTTCTTC
>TRBV30|.|.|TRBJ1-6
CAWASGRSPLHF
TGTGCCTGGGCGTCCGGAAGGTCGCCCCTCCACTTT
>TRBV11-2|.|.|TRBJ1-2
CASSLGTISNGYTF
TGTGCCAGCAGCTTAGGGACAATAAGCAATGGCTACACCTTC
>TRBV2|.|.|TRBJ1-5
CASSESGAGQPQHF
TGTGCCAGCAGTGAATCGGGGGCTGGTCAGCCCCAGCATTTT
>TRBV6-1|.|.|TRBJ2-3
CASSYLADTQYF
TGTGCCAGCAGCTACTTGGCAGATACGCAGTATTTT
>TRBV30|.|many|TRBJ2-7
CAWRPLGAYYEQYF
TGTGCCTGGAGGCCTCTCGGGGCTTACTACGAGCAGTACTTC
>TRBV5-4|.|.|TRBJ2-3
CASSKTGEGTDTQYF
TGTGCCAGTTCTAAGACGGGAGAGGGCACAGATACGCAGTATTTT
>TRBV30|.|.|TRBJ2-5
CAWSRGAGFYQETQYF
TGTGCCTGGAGTAGGGGGGCAGGATTTTACCAAGAGACCCAGTACTTC
>TRBV30|.|.|TRBJ2-5
CAWSNSGHGTQYF
TGTGCCTGGAGTAATAGCGGCCATGGGACCCAGTACTTC
>TRBV7-2|.|.|TRBJ2-5
CASSPSREETQYF
TGTGCCAGCAGCCCCAGTCGCGAAGAGACCCAGTACTTC
>TRBV7-9|.|.|TRBJ1-5
CASPTNVITGGWEPQHF
TGTGCCAGCCCTACAAACGTTATCACAGGTGGTTGGGAGCCCCAGCATTTT
>TRBV6-1|TRBD1|.|TRBJ2-7
CASSESGTGSYEQYF
TGTGCCAGCAGTGAATCCGGGACAGGGTCCTACGAGCAGTACTTC
>TRBV7-2|.|.|TRBJ2-1
CASSLTSAVLYNEQFF
TGTGCCAGCAGCTTAACATCGGCAGTCTTGTACAATGAGCAGTTCTTC
>TRBV13|.|once|TRBJ2-1
CASSLSTDYNEQFF
TGTGCCAGCAGCCTATCGACAGACTACAATGAGCAGTTCTTC
>TRBV6-1|.|.|TRBJ1-1
CASSWGTWNTEAFF
TGTGCCAGCAGCTGGGGGACCTGGAACACTGAAGCTTTCTTT
>TRBV28|.|.|TRBJ2-7
CASSTPEGPHEQYF
TGTGCCAGCAGCACCCCCGAGGGCCCCCACGAGCAGTACTTC
>TRBV6-1|.|.|TRBJ2-1
CASSEPGLSSSYNEQFF
TGTGCCAGCAGTGAGCCCGGACTCTCTAGCTCCTACAATGAGCAGTTCTTC
>TRBV5-6|.|.|TRBJ2-2
CASGRGTGELFF
TGTGCCAGCGGGAGGGGGACCGGGGAGCTGTTTTTT
>TRBV11-2|TRBD2|.|TRBJ2-5
CASTNSRGGGETQYF
TGTGCCAGCACTAACTCCCGGGGGGGCGGCGAGACCCAGTACTTC
>TRBV18|.|.|TRBJ2-1
CASSLISGSPGDEQFF
TGTGCCAGCTCATTAATCTCAGGTTCCCCGGGGGATGAGCAGTTCTTC
>TRBV10-3|.|.|TRBJ1-1
CAISAAQGGNMNTEAFF
TGTGCCATCAGTGCAGCCCAGGGAGGAAACATGAACACTGAAGCTTTCTTT